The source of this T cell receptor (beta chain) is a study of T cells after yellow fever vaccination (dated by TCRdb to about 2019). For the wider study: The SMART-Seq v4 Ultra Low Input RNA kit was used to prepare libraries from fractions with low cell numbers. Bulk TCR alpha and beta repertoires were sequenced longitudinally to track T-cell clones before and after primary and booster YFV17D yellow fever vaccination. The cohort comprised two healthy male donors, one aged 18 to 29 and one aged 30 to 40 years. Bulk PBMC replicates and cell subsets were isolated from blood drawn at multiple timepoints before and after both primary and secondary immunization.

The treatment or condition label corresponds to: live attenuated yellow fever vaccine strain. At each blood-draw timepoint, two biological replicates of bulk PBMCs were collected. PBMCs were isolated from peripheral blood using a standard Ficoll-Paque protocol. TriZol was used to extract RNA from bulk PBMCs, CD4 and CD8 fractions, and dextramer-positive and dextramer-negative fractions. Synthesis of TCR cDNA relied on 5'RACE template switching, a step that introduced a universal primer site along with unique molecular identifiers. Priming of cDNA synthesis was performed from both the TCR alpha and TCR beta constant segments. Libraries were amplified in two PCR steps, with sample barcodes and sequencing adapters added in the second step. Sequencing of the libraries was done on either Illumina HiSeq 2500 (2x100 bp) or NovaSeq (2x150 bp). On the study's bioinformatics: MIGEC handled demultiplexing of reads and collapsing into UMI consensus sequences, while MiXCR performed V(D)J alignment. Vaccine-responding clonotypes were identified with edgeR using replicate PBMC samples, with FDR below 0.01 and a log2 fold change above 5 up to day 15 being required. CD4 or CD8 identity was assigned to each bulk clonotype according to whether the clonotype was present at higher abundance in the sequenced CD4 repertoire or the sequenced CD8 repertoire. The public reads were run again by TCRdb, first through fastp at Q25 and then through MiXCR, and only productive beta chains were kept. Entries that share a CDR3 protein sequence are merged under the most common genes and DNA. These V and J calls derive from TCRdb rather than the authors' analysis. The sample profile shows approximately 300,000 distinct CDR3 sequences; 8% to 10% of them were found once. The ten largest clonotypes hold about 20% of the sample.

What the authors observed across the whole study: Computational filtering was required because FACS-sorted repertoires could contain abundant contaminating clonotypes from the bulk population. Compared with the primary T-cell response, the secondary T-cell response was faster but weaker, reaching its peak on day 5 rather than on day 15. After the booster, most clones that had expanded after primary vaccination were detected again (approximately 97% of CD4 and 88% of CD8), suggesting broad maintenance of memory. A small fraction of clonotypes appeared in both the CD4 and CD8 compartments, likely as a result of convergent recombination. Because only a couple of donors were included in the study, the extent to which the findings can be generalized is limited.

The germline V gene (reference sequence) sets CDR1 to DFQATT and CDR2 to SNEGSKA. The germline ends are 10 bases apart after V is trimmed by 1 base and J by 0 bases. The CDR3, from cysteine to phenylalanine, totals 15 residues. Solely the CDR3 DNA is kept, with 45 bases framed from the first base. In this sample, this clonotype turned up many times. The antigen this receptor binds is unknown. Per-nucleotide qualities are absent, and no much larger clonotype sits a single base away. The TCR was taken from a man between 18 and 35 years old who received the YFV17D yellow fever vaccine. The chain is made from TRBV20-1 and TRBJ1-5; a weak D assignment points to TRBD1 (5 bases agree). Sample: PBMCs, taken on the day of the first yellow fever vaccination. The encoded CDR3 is CSARAPGHSNQPQHF. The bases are TGCAGTGCTAGAGCCCCCGGACATAGCAATCAGCCCCAGCATTTT.